The 9 T cell receptor beta chains below were found in one sample sequenced in a study of cytomegalovirus exposure and HLA in healthy donors. The data were produced by immunoSEQ multiplex PCR, yet TCRdb's version contains in-frame clones alone and is incomplete. Of about 150,000 clones listed, 94% are singletons. Sequencing was done on a sample of PBMCs. The origin of the receptors is a young man in good health and CMV-seropositive.

V is TRBV7-3 and J is TRBJ2-7; 8 positions match TRBD1. The CDR3 is 15 residues long. Germline V gene data show CDR1 as SGHTA and CDR2 as FQGTGA. Germline trimming cut 5 bases from V and 2 bases from J; bases unmatched to any gene: 8. This chain's CDR3 is CASSMEAGGAYEQYF. CDR3 nucleotide sequence: TGTGCCAGCAGCATGGAGGCAGGGGGCGCCTACGAGCAGTACTTC. Using reference TRBV7-3 and TRBJ2-7 for the parts outside the CDR3, the full variable domain is GAGVSQTPSNKVTEKGKYVELRCDPISGHTALYWYRQSLGQGPEFLIYFQGTGAADDSGLPNDRFFAVRPEGSVSTLKIQRTERGDSAVYLCASSMEAGGAYEQYFGPGTRLTVT.

This sequence joins TRBV5-1 and TRBJ2-7; 9 nucleotides match TRBD1. V was clipped by 3 bases and J by 6 bases; unmatched bases: 4. Germline V CDR1 and CDR2: SGHRS, YFSETQ. There are 13 residues in the CDR3. The CDR3 DNA is TGCGCCAGCAGCTCGGGGGACAGGGTCGAGCAGTACTTC. It is translated as CASSSGDRVEQYF.

This CDR3 is CSVEDLLAGVSGANVLTF. In nucleotides, the CDR3 is TGCAGCGTTGAAGATCTCCTAGCGGGAGTATCTGGGGCCAACGTCCTGACTTTC. The chain carries TRBV29-1 and TRBJ2-6; 10 bases are a match to TRBD2. This CDR3 contains 18 residues. Germline assignment: CDR1 SQVTM and CDR2 ANQGSEA. V lost 0 bases to trimming and J lost 1 base; unmatched junction nucleotides: 6.

The J gene is TRBJ1-1, the V gene TRBV5-4; 12 bases fit TRBD1. V lost 3 bases, J lost 0 bases, and 9 bases stayed unmatched. Germline lookup yields CDR1 SGHNT and CDR2 YYREEE (reference sequence). The length of the CDR3 is 18 residues. CDR3 DNA: TGTGCCAGCAGCTCAGGGACAGGGGGCAAAATTATGAACACTGAAGCTTTCTTT. This translates into CASSSGTGGKIMNTEAFF.

The chain has TRBV28 and TRBJ1-2; TRBD1 matches 10 bases. The CDR3 length is 15 residues. Germline V gives CDR1 MDHEN, CDR2 SYDVKM. V lost 0 bases and J lost 4; bases outside the gene matches: 2. The CDR3 DNA is TGTGCCAGCAGTTTATGGACAGGGGGCGGCTATGGCTACACCTTC. Translating it yields CASSLWTGGGYGYTF.

The V call is TRBV27, the J call TRBJ1-4; 9 nucleotides line up with TRBD1. Per germline, CDR1 MNHEY and CDR2 SMNVEV (reference sequence). CDR3 size: 15 residues. V shed 3 bases and J 8 bases; nucleotides not matched to a gene: 7. In nucleotides, the CDR3 is TGTGCCAGCAGTTTCCGAACAGGGGGCGAAGAAAAACTGTTTTTT. This gives the protein CASSFRTGGEEKLFF.

The gene calls are TRBV7-6 and TRBJ1-2; 12 nucleotides line up with TRBD1. With V trimmed by 5 bases and J by 5 bases, 18 bases remained unmatched. CDR1 is SGHVS, CDR2 FNYEAQ, per germline. The CDR3 spans 19 residues. The CDR3 region is CASSPPRGWGQGAEYGYTF. The CDR3 bases are TGTGCCAGCAGCCCCCCACGGGGATGGGGACAGGGGGCCGAGTATGGCTACACCTTC. Full variable domain (missing parts from reference TRBV7-6 and TRBJ1-2): GAGVSQSPRYKVTKRGQDVALRCDPISGHVSLYWYRQALGQGPEFLTYFNYEAQQDKSGLPNDRFSAERPEGSISTLTIQRTEQRDSAMYRCASSPPRGWGQGAEYGYTFGSGTRLTVV.

The chain couples TRBV6-1 to TRBJ2-1; the match to TRBD2 covers 7 bases. CDR1 MNHNS and CDR2 SASEGT come from the germline V gene. CDR3 length: 14 residues. V was clipped by 5 bases and J by 8 bases; unmatched bases: 9. The CDR3 loop is CASSWGGASDEQFF. The CDR3 bases are TGTGCCAGCAGTTGGGGGGGTGCTAGCGATGAGCAGTTCTTC.

The V and J genes are TRBV6-6 and TRBJ2-3; TRBD2 matches at 11 bases. Germline V CDR1 and CDR2: MNHNY, SVGAGI (reference sequence). V shed 6 bases and J 5 bases; nucleotides not matched to a gene: 4. The CDR3 has 14 residues. DNA of the CDR3: TGTGCCAGCAGACTAGCGGGAGTTCAAGATACGCAGTATTTT. Protein: CASRLAGVQDTQYF.